This is a list of T cell receptor beta chains from one sample in a study of regulatory T cells in long-lasting Graves disease. TCRdb re-analysed the multiplex PCR reads in MiXCR, keeping a single row per CDR3 protein. The table includes 500,000 to 700,000 distinct CDR3 sequences, 25% to 35% detected once. The sample consisted of peripheral blood mononuclear cells (PBMCs), taken when the disease was refractory, from a patient treated with antithyroid drugs. Receptors were obtained from a female donor with Graves disease. Both conserved end residues are part of each CDR3. D genes are given only for firm matches. The size field is filled for only some rows; it gives once, few, many or a size class.

>-|TRBJ2-7|-|TRBV27
CASIKAASYEQYF
TGTGCCAGCATAAAGGCTGCCTCCTACGAGCAGTACTTC
>-|TRBJ1-1|many|TRBV3-1
CASSQVPNTEAFF
TGTGCCAGCAGCCAGGTCCCGAACACTGAAGCTTTCTTT
>-|TRBJ1-6|few|TRBV2
CASSLSGDSPLHF
TGTGCCAGCAGTCTATCTGGGGATTCACCCCTCCACTTT
>-|TRBJ1-2|-|TRBV11-1
CASSSHGRGYTF
TGTGCCAGCAGCTCGCACGGACGGGGCTACACCTTC
>-|TRBJ1-4|-|TRBV5-1
CASKEAATNEKLFF
TGCGCCAGCAAAGAGGCAGCAACTAATGAAAAACTGTTTTTT
>-|TRBJ1-5|-|TRBV6-5
CASSYSEGNQPQHF
TGTGCCAGCAGTTACTCTGAGGGAAATCAGCCCCAGCATTTT
>-|TRBJ2-4|few|TRBV12-5
CASGLDLGHLPGKNIQYF
TGTGCTAGTGGTTTGGACCTCGGACATCTCCCAGGCAAAAACATTCAGTACTTC
>-|TRBJ1-1|-|TRBV18
CASSPDELTGSTEAFF
TGTGCCAGCTCACCAGATGAACTGACAGGTAGCACTGAAGCTTTCTTT
>-|TRBJ2-7|-|TRBV29-1
CSVGDGSYEQYF
TGCAGCGTTGGGGACGGCTCCTACGAGCAGTACTTC
>-|TRBJ1-1|-|TRBV19
CASMGPRVITEAFF
TGTGCCAGTATGGGCCCCAGGGTAATCACTGAAGCTTTCTTT
>-|TRBJ1-5|-|TRBV6-1
CASRGTLDSSNQPQHF
TGTGCCAGCAGAGGGACTCTCGACAGTAGCAATCAGCCCCAGCATTTT
>-|TRBJ1-5|few|TRBV12-3/TRBV12-4
CASSLGGPHSNQPQHF
TGTGCCAGCAGTTTAGGAGGGCCTCATAGCAATCAGCCCCAGCATTTT
>TRBD1|TRBJ1-2|few|TRBV28
CASSSTGGLGYTF
TGTGCCAGCAGTTCGACAGGGGGTCTTGGCTACACCTTC
>TRBD1|TRBJ1-6|many|TRBV20-1
CSAKDRASPLHF
TGCAGTGCTAAGGACAGGGCTTCACCCCTCCACTTT
>-|TRBJ1-1|many|TRBV6-1
CASFRPGMNTEAFF
TGTGCCAGCTTTCGGCCAGGCATGAACACTGAAGCTTTCTTT
>TRBD1|TRBJ1-2|few|TRBV5-6
CASSGQGRYGYTF
TGTGCCAGCAGCGGACAGGGACGCTATGGCTACACCTTC
>-|TRBJ2-7|-|TRBV30
CACDRGYYEQYF
TGTGCCTGCGACCGGGGGTACTACGAGCAGTACTTC
>-|TRBJ1-2|-|TRBV12-3/TRBV12-4
CASSPSGRNSYGYTF
TGTGCCAGCAGTCCTAGCGGCCGAAACTCCTATGGCTACACCTTC
>-|TRBJ2-6|once|TRBV19
CASSVWGDSGANVLTF
TGTGCCAGTAGTGTCTGGGGCGACTCTGGGGCCAACGTCCTGACTTTC
>-|TRBJ1-2|-|TRBV29-1
CSVESGGPGYGYTF
TGCAGCGTTGAATCCGGGGGGCCGGGCTATGGCTACACCTTC
>-|TRBJ1-1|-|TRBV29-1
CSGGTTRGPEAFF
TGCAGCGGCGGGACAACACGGGGACCTGAAGCTTTCTTT
>TRBD1|TRBJ1-5|few|TRBV10-3
CAIGSGGQGLNQPQHF
TGTGCCATCGGGAGTGGGGGACAGGGTTTAAATCAGCCCCAGCATTTT
>-|TRBJ1-5|-|TRBV12-3/TRBV12-4
CASSLSPREPQHF
TGTGCCAGCAGTTTAAGTCCGCGGGAGCCCCAGCATTTT
>TRBD1|TRBJ2-7|few|TRBV11-2
CASSLNGQGPYYEQYF
TGTGCCAGCAGCTTAAACGGACAGGGGCCTTACTACGAGCAGTACTTC
>-|TRBJ2-4|few|TRBV27
CASIASGAAKNIQYF
TGTGCCAGCATCGCCTCAGGGGCAGCCAAAAACATTCAGTACTTC
>TRBD2|TRBJ2-5|-|TRBV7-9
CASSLFQREGETQYF
TGTGCCAGCAGCTTATTCCAGCGGGAAGGGGAGACCCAGTACTTC
>TRBD1|TRBJ1-1|many|TRBV28
CASNRGRRTEAFF
TGTGCCAGCAACAGGGGCCGGCGGACTGAAGCTTTCTTT
>TRBD1|TRBJ1-4|-|TRBV6-5
CASSYSPTGNEKLFF
TGTGCCAGCAGTTACTCCCCGACAGGGAATGAAAAACTGTTTTTT
>-|TRBJ1-1|-|TRBV24-1
CATSDPGRTEAFF
TGTGCCACCAGTGATCCCGGCCGGACTGAAGCTTTCTTT
>-|TRBJ1-3|-|TRBV3-1
CASSQVMASGNTIYF
TGTGCCAGCAGCCAAGTTATGGCCTCTGGAAACACCATATATTTT
>-|TRBJ1-5|-|TRBV28
CATAPSGNQPQHF
TGTGCCACCGCCCCCTCGGGGAATCAGCCCCAGCATTTT